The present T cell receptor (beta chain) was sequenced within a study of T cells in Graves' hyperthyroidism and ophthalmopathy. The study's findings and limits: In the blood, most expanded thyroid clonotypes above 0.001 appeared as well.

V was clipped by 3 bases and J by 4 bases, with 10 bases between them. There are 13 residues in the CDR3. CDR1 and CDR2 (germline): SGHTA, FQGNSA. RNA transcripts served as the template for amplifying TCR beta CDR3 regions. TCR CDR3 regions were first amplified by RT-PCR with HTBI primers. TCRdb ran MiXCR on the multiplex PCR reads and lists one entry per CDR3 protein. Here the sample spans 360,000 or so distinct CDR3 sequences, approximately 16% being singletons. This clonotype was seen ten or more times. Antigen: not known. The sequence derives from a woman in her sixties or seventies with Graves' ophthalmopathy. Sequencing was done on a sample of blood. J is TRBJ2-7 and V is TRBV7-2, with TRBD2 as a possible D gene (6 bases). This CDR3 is CASSFGGEYEQYF. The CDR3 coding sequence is TGTGCCAGCAGCTTCGGAGGGGAGTACGAGCAGTACTTC.